Listed below are T cell receptor beta chains from one sample, sequenced in a study of blood T cells in healthy people across ages. MiXCR, run by TCRdb on the 5' RACE reads, gives a single entry per CDR3 protein. The sample includes roughly 800,000 distinct CDR3 sequences, around 25% of them seen just once. This sample was shared with a second study, whose subject was T cells of mothers and their children.

Sequenced input: blood. These TCRs come from a boy between 5 and 17 years old in good health. CDR3s include the opening cysteine and the closing phenylalanine or tryptophan. Fields, in order: D gene, V gene, J gene, clone size, CDR3 protein, CDR3 DNA. The D gene is left open where the match is weak. Clone size is not always given. Where it is, it says once, few, many or a class for expanded clones.

d_gene: TRBD2
v_gene: TRBV28
j_gene: TRBJ2-5
abundance: few
CDR3aa: CANLRLAGFHQETQYF
CDR3nt: TGTGCCAACCTGAGACTAGCGGGTTTCCACCAAGAGACCCAGTACTTC

d_gene: NA
v_gene: TRBV4-3
j_gene: TRBJ2-7
abundance: NA
CDR3aa: CASSQDGAGASYEQYF
CDR3nt: TGCGCCAGCAGCCAAGACGGGGCAGGGGCCTCCTACGAGCAGTACTTC

d_gene: NA
v_gene: TRBV20-1
j_gene: TRBJ2-7
abundance: few
CDR3aa: CSARDTGGASYEQYF
CDR3nt: TGCAGTGCTAGAGATACAGGGGGGGCCTCCTACGAGCAGTACTTC

d_gene: NA
v_gene: TRBV16
j_gene: TRBJ2-4
abundance: NA
CDR3aa: CASSHPSTGSGDIQYF
CDR3nt: TGTGCCAGCAGCCACCCGTCGACAGGGTCGGGGGACATTCAGTACTTC

d_gene: TRBD1
v_gene: TRBV2
j_gene: TRBJ1-1
abundance: few
CDR3aa: CASRGSGQLNTEAFF
CDR3nt: TGTGCCAGCAGGGGCTCGGGACAGTTAAACACTGAAGCTTTCTTT

d_gene: NA
v_gene: TRBV29-1
j_gene: TRBJ1-2
abundance: few
CDR3aa: CSVEDQGTNYGYTF
CDR3nt: TGCAGCGTTGAAGATCAGGGAACTAACTATGGCTACACCTTC

d_gene: NA
v_gene: TRBV20-1
j_gene: TRBJ1-2
abundance: NA
CDR3aa: CSAGPDGGYGYTF
CDR3nt: TGCAGTGCTGGCCCCGACGGGGGCTATGGCTACACCTTC

d_gene: NA
v_gene: TRBV7-2
j_gene: TRBJ1-2
abundance: once
CDR3aa: CAGSSDTGTLYGYTF
CDR3nt: TGTGCCGGCAGCTCAGACACCGGGACACTCTATGGCTACACCTTC

d_gene: NA
v_gene: TRBV27
j_gene: TRBJ1-2
abundance: NA
CDR3aa: CASSRAGTSYGYTF
CDR3nt: TGTGCCAGCAGTAGGGCTGGGACGTCCTATGGCTACACCTTC

d_gene: NA
v_gene: TRBV12-3/TRBV12-4
j_gene: TRBJ2-3
abundance: few
CDR3aa: CASSATGTQYF
CDR3nt: TGTGCCAGCAGCGCGACAGGAACGCAGTATTTT

d_gene: TRBD2
v_gene: TRBV9
j_gene: TRBJ2-3
abundance: NA
CDR3aa: CASSSSGVEADTQYF
CDR3nt: TGTGCCAGCAGCTCTAGCGGGGTAGAGGCAGATACGCAGTATTTT

d_gene: NA
v_gene: TRBV14
j_gene: TRBJ2-7
abundance: NA
CDR3aa: CASSQDWRYEQYF
CDR3nt: TGTGCCAGCAGCCAAGATTGGCGCTACGAGCAGTACTTC

d_gene: NA
v_gene: TRBV29-1
j_gene: TRBJ2-5
abundance: few
CDR3aa: CSVQDSNEETQYF
CDR3nt: TGCAGCGTCCAGGACAGTAATGAAGAGACCCAGTACTTC

d_gene: TRBD1
v_gene: TRBV27
j_gene: TRBJ2-5
abundance: NA
CDR3aa: CASRERRTGGIETQYF
CDR3nt: TGTGCCAGCAGAGAGAGAAGGACAGGGGGCATCGAGACCCAGTACTTC

d_gene: NA
v_gene: TRBV27
j_gene: TRBJ2-7
abundance: few
CDR3aa: CASRTTGESSYEQYF
CDR3nt: TGTGCCAGCAGAACTACAGGTGAGAGCTCCTACGAGCAGTACTTC

d_gene: NA
v_gene: TRBV7-3
j_gene: TRBJ1-2
abundance: once
CDR3aa: CASSGGTEYGYTF
CDR3nt: TGTGCCAGCAGTGGGGGAACAGAATATGGCTACACCTTC

d_gene: TRBD1
v_gene: TRBV7-2
j_gene: TRBJ2-7
abundance: few
CDR3aa: CASLRDRGYEQYF
CDR3nt: TGTGCCAGTCTCCGGGACAGGGGCTACGAGCAGTACTTC

d_gene: NA
v_gene: TRBV28
j_gene: TRBJ1-5
abundance: few
CDR3aa: CASQAGTIQPQHF
CDR3nt: TGTGCCAGCCAGGCAGGGACGATTCAGCCCCAGCATTTT

d_gene: TRBD1
v_gene: TRBV25-1
j_gene: TRBJ2-5
abundance: NA
CDR3aa: CASSESGTGLFF
CDR3nt: TGTGCCAGCAGTGAATCCGGGACAGGGCTGTTCTTC

d_gene: NA
v_gene: TRBV28
j_gene: TRBJ2-3
abundance: few
CDR3aa: CASRGIDTQYF
CDR3nt: TGTGCCAGCAGGGGAATCGATACGCAGTATTTT

d_gene: NA
v_gene: TRBV11-2
j_gene: TRBJ2-7
abundance: NA
CDR3aa: CASSQGQSGEQYF
CDR3nt: TGTGCCAGCAGCCAAGGACAGTCGGGCGAGCAGTACTTC

d_gene: TRBD2
v_gene: TRBV29-1
j_gene: TRBJ2-3
abundance: few
CDR3aa: CSVGGLAGGRADTQYF
CDR3nt: TGCAGCGTCGGGGGACTAGCGGGAGGGCGGGCAGATACGCAGTATTTT

d_gene: NA
v_gene: TRBV20-1
j_gene: TRBJ2-7
abundance: few
CDR3aa: CSATRTAYEQYF
CDR3nt: TGCAGTGCTACTAGGACAGCCTACGAGCAGTACTTC

d_gene: NA
v_gene: TRBV6-2/TRBV6-3
j_gene: TRBJ1-1
abundance: NA
CDR3aa: CASRTMTGNTEAFF
CDR3nt: TGTGCCAGCAGGACCATGACAGGGAACACTGAAGCTTTCTTT

d_gene: NA
v_gene: TRBV7-2
j_gene: TRBJ1-4
abundance: NA
CDR3aa: CASRLTGTNEKLFF
CDR3nt: TGTGCCAGCAGGTTGACAGGAACTAATGAAAAACTGTTTTTT

d_gene: NA
v_gene: TRBV28
j_gene: TRBJ2-2
abundance: few
CDR3aa: CASRLYRDTGELFF
CDR3nt: TGTGCCAGCAGGTTATACAGGGACACCGGGGAGCTGTTTTTT

d_gene: NA
v_gene: TRBV20-1
j_gene: TRBJ1-4
abundance: few
CDR3aa: CSASTGVREKLFF
CDR3nt: TGCAGTGCTAGTACCGGGGTTCGGGAAAAACTGTTTTTT

d_gene: TRBD2
v_gene: TRBV20-1
j_gene: TRBJ2-3
abundance: NA
CDR3aa: CSARVGAGGDTQYF
CDR3nt: TGCAGTGCTAGAGTTGGGGCGGGGGGAGATACGCAGTATTTT

d_gene: NA
v_gene: TRBV6-2/TRBV6-3
j_gene: TRBJ2-5
abundance: NA
CDR3aa: CASRPDARRTQYF
CDR3nt: TGTGCCAGCAGACCAGACGCGAGGCGGACCCAGTACTTC

d_gene: TRBD2
v_gene: TRBV25-1
j_gene: TRBJ2-5
abundance: NA
CDR3aa: CASRQPGLAGGPGETQYF
CDR3nt: TGTGCCAGCAGGCAACCGGGACTAGCGGGAGGGCCAGGGGAGACCCAGTACTTC

d_gene: NA
v_gene: TRBV5-1
j_gene: TRBJ1-1
abundance: few
CDR3aa: CASSLARAGANTEAFF
CDR3nt: TGCGCCAGCAGCTTGGCCCGGGCAGGGGCGAACACTGAAGCTTTCTTT

d_gene: NA
v_gene: TRBV7-2
j_gene: TRBJ2-3
abundance: NA
CDR3aa: CASSLGDRWHTQYF
CDR3nt: TGTGCCAGCAGCTTAGGGGACCGCTGGCATACGCAGTATTTT

d_gene: NA
v_gene: TRBV5-6
j_gene: TRBJ1-1
abundance: NA
CDR3aa: CASSSAGSWVDTEAFF
CDR3nt: TGTGCCAGCAGTTCCGCAGGGAGTTGGGTGGACACTGAAGCTTTCTTT

d_gene: NA
v_gene: TRBV2
j_gene: TRBJ1-4
abundance: few
CDR3aa: CASSEFGQGGGEKLFF
CDR3nt: TGTGCCAGCAGTGAATTTGGTCAGGGAGGAGGTGAAAAACTGTTTTTT

d_gene: NA
v_gene: TRBV3-1
j_gene: TRBJ2-5
abundance: NA
CDR3aa: CASSQTRGLIQETQYF
CDR3nt: TGTGCCAGCAGCCAAACTAGGGGCCTAATCCAAGAGACCCAGTACTTC

d_gene: NA
v_gene: TRBV4-3
j_gene: TRBJ2-3
abundance: few
CDR3aa: CASSLGAEMQYF
CDR3nt: TGCGCCAGCAGTCTTGGGGCGGAAATGCAGTATTTT

d_gene: TRBD2
v_gene: TRBV11-2
j_gene: TRBJ2-7
abundance: few
CDR3aa: CAVDGLAPYEQYF
CDR3nt: TGTGCCGTGGACGGACTAGCTCCTTACGAGCAGTACTTC

d_gene: NA
v_gene: TRBV7-9
j_gene: TRBJ2-7
abundance: many
CDR3aa: CASSLAAPPVDEQYF
CDR3nt: TGTGCCAGCAGCTTGGCGGCCCCTCCCGTGGACGAGCAGTACTTC

d_gene: NA
v_gene: TRBV4-3
j_gene: TRBJ2-7
abundance: NA
CDR3aa: CASSEIRDGSYEQYF
CDR3nt: TGCGCCAGCAGCGAAATACGGGACGGCTCCTACGAGCAGTACTTC

d_gene: TRBD1
v_gene: TRBV28
j_gene: TRBJ1-2
abundance: few
CDR3aa: CASSSRDRGRRGYTF
CDR3nt: TGTGCCAGCAGTTCCAGGGACAGGGGGCGCAGAGGCTACACCTTC